This T cell receptor (beta chain) came from a study of blood T cell repertoires in COVID-19. The germline gives CDR1 SGHRS, CDR2 YFSETQ. V shed 2 bases, J shed 4 bases, and the junction held 4 bases outside the gene matches. The CDR3 has 14 amino acids. Sequencing used immunoSEQ multiplex PCR; TCRdb keeps in-frame clones, though not all of them. The sample has about 260,000 clones; about nine tenths are singletons. Sequencing was done on a sample of peripheral blood. V and J are TRBV5-1 and TRBJ2-5; 8 positions agree with TRBD1. This sequence originates from a woman aged 40 to 50 who had recovered from COVID-19. The CDR3, as DNA: TGCGCCAGCAGCTTCGACAGGGGCCGAGAGACCCAGTACTTC. Protein product: CASSFDRGRETQYF.